The 5 T cell receptor beta chains below were found in one sample sequenced in a study of blood T cell repertoires in COVID-19 (TCRdb year 2020). The library was obtained by the immunoSEQ multiplex PCR assay. The clones in this table, taken by TCRdb from immuneACCESS, are in-frame only. Not every clone is retained; where verified, under half of the shortfall comes from an unresolved V gene, and the cause of the rest is unknown. The sample data list approximately 54,000 clones, and roughly 76% of these were observed just once. The ten biggest clones cover approximately 5.4% of the sample. The sequencing input was peripheral blood. These receptors came from a woman aged 55 to 70 with acute or convalescent COVID-19.

This chain joins TRBV10-3 and TRBJ1-1; D is undetermined. CDR3 length: 14 amino acids. Trimming shortened V by 0 bases and J by 5 bases, and 10 bases separated the two germline ends. In germline, CDR1 is ENHRY, CDR2 SYGVKD. CDR3 DNA: TGTGCCATCAGTGAGTCCTTGGGAGGGACTGAAGCTTTCTTT. It encodes CAISESLGGTEAFF.

The chain links TRBV4-1 to TRBJ2-1; D gene unclear. The ends were cut back, 8 bases at V and 0 bases at J, with 20 bases in the middle. This CDR3 spans 17 amino acids. Per germline, CDR1 MGHRA and CDR2 YSYEKL. CDR3 sequence: CASFPRPVASSYNEQFF. CDR3 DNA sequence: TGCGCCAGCTTTCCTAGGCCGGTGGCTAGCTCCTACAATGAGCAGTTCTTC.

In nucleotides, the CDR3 is TGTGCCAGCAGTTTATCGTCCAGGTTGTATGGGCCCCAGCATTTT. Amino acid sequence: CASSLSSRLYGPQHF. This sequence joins TRBV27 and TRBJ1-5; no clear D gene. V lost 0 bases to trimming and J lost 9 bases, with 15 bases between them. Germline lookup yields CDR1 MNHEY and CDR2 SMNVEV (reference sequence). The CDR3 is 15 amino acids.

This clone has a single count. This rearrangement joins TRBV18 to TRBJ2-1, with 7 bases that match TRBD1. The V gene end was trimmed by 5 bases and the J gene end by 0 bases; junction bases not matched to a gene: 7. The germline V gene has CDR1 KGHSH and CDR2 LQKENI. The CDR3 has 16 residues. CDR3 loop: CASSNRDSLSYNEQFF. CDR3 nucleotide sequence: TGTGCCAGCTCAAACCGGGACAGCCTCTCCTACAATGAGCAGTTCTTC.

V is TRBV27 and J is TRBJ1-2; perhaps TRBD1 as D (6 bases). The CDR3 length is 13 residues. The germline gives CDR1 MNHEY, CDR2 SMNVEV (reference sequence). V was shortened by 5 bases and J by 7 bases, with 14 bases between the two germline ends. The CDR3 here is CASSQQGRSGYTF. CDR3 DNA sequence: TGTGCCAGCAGTCAACAGGGTAGGTCTGGCTACACCTTC.